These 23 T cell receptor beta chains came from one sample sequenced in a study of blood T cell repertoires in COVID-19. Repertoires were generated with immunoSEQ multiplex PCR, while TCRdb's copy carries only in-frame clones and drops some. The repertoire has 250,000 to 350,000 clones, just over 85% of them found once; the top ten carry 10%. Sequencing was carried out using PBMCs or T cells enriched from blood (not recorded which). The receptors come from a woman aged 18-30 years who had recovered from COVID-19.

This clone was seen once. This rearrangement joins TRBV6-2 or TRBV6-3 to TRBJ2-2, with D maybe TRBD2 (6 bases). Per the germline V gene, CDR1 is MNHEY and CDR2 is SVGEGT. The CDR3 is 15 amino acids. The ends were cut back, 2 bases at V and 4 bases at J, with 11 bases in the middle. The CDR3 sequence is CASSYASGLTGELFF. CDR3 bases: TGTGCCAGCAGTTACGCCTCGGGACTCACCGGGGAGCTGTTTTTT.

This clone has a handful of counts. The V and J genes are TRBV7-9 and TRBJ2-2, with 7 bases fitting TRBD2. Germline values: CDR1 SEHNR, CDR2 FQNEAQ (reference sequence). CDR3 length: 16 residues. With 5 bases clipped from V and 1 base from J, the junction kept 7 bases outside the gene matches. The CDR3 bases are TGTGCCAGCAGCCCACCGGGACTACTGAACACCGGGGAGCTGTTTTTT. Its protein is CASSPPGLLNTGELFF.

The CDR3 is CASSLGGSSNQPQHF. Here the CDR3 DNA reads TGTGCCAGCAGCTTAGGAGGGAGCAGCAATCAGCCCCAGCATTTT. The chain couples TRBV7-9 to TRBJ1-5; D is unclear. Trimming shortened V by 1 base and J by 1 base, and 8 bases separated the two germline ends. Germline CDR1 is SEHNR and CDR2 is FQNEAQ (reference sequence). The CDR3 is 15 amino acids.

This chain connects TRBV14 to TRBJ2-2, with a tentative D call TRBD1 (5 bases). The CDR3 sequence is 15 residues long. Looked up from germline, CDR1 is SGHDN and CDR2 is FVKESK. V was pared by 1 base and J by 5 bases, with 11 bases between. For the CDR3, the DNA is TGTGCCAGCAGCCAAGGCCAGGGCTGGACCGGGGAGCTGTTTTTT. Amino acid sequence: CASSQGQGWTGELFF.

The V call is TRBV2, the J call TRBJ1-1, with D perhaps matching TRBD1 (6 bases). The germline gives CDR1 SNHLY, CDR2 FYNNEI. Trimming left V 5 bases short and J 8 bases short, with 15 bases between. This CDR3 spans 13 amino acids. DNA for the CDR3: TGTGCCAGCAGTTATTCTGAAGGGACAGAAGCTTTCTTT. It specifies CASSYSEGTEAFF.

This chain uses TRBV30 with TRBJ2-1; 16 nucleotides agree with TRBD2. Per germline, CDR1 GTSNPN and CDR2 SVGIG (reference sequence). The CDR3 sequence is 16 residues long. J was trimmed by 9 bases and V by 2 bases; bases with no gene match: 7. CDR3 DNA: TGTGCCTGGAGTAGAGGGACTAGCGGGAGGGCCGGTGAGCAGTTCTTC. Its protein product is CAWSRGTSGRAGEQFF.

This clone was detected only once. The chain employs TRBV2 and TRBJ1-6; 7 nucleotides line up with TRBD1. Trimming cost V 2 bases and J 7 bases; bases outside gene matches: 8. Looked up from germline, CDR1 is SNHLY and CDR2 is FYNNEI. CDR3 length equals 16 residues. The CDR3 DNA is TGTGCCAGCAGTGAACGACGGGACAGTAGGAATTCACCCCTCCACTTT. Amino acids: CASSERRDSRNSPLHF.

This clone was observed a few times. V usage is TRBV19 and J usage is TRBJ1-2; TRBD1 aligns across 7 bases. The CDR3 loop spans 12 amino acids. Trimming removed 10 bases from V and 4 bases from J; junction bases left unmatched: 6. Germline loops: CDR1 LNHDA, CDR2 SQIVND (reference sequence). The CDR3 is CATAGGVYGYTF. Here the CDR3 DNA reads TGTGCCACTGCAGGGGGTGTCTATGGCTACACCTTC.

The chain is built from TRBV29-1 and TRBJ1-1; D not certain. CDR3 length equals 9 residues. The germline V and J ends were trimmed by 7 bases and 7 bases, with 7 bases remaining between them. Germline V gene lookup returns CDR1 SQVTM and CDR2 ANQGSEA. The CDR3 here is CSAGSEAFF. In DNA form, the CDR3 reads TGCAGCGCCGGGAGTGAAGCTTTCTTT. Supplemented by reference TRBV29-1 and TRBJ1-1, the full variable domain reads SAVISQKPSRDICQRGTSLTIQCQVDSQVTMMFWYRQQPGQSLTLIATANQGSEATYESGFVIDKFPISRPNLTFSTLTVSNMSPEDSSIYLCSAGSEAFFGQGTRLTVV.

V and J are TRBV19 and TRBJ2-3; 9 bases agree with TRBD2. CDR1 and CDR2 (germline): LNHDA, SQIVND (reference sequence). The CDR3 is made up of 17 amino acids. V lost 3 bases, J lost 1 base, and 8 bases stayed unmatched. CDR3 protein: CASSMSAGGHRTDTQYF. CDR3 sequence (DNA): TGTGCCAGTAGTATGTCCGCGGGGGGGCACCGCACAGATACGCAGTATTTT.

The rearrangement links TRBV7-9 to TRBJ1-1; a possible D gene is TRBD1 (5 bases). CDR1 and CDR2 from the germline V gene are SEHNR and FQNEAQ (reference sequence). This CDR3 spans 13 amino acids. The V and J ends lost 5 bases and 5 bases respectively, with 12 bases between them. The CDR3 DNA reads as TGTGCCAGCAGCGAGCAGGGAAGTACTGAAGCTTTCTTT. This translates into CASSEQGSTEAFF.

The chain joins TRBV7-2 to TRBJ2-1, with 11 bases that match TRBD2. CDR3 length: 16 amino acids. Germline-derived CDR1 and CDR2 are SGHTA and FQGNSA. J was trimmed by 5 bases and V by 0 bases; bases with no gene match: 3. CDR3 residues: CASSLAGLAGHNEQFF. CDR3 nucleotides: TGTGCCAGCAGCTTAGCAGGACTAGCGGGTCACAATGAGCAGTTCTTC.

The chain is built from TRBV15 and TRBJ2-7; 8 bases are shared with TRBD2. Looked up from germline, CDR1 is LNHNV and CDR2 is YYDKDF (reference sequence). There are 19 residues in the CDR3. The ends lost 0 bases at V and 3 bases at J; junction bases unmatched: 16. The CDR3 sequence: CATSRDRVGLREGNYEQYF. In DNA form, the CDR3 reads TGTGCCACCAGCAGAGATCGGGTTGGTTTACGGGAGGGGAACTACGAGCAGTACTTC. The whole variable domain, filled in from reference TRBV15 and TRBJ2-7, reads DAMVIQNPRYQVTQFGKPVTLSCSQTLNHNVMYWYQQKSSQAPKLLFHYYDKDFNNEADTPDNFQSRRPNTSFCFLDIRSPGLGDTAMYLCATSRDRVGLREGNYEQYFGPGTRLTVT.

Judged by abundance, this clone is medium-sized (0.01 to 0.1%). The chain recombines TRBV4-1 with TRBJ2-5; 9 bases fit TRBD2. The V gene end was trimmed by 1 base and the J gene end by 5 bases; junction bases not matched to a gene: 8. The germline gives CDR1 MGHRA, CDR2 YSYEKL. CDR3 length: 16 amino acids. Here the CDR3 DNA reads TGCGCCAGCAGCCAAGGCTATAGCGGGAGCGCGGAGACCCAGTACTTC. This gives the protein CASSQGYSGSAETQYF.

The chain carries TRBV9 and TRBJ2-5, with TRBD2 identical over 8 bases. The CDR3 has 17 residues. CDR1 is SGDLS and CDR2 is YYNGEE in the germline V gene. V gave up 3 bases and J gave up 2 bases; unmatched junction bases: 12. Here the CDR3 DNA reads TGTGCCAGCAGCGCCCCCGAGATAGCGGGGACACAAGAGACCCAGTACTTC. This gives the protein CASSAPEIAGTQETQYF.

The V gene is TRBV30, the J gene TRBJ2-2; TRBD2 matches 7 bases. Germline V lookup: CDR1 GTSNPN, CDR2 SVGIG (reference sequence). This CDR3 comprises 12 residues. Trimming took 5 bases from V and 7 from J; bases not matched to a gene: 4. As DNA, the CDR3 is TGTGCCTGGGGGAGGGATGGCGGGGAGCTGTTTTTT. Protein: CAWGRDGGELFF.

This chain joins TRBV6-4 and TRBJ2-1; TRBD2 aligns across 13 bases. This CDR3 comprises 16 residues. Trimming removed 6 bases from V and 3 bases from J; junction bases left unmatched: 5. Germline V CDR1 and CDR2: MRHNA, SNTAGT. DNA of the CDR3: TGTGCCAGCAGACGGACTAGCGGGGGATTCTACAATGAGCAGTTCTTC. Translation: CASRRTSGGFYNEQFF.

The CDR3 spells CASSVGGTAGNTIYF. The CDR3 DNA reads as TGTGCCAGCAGCGTAGGGGGGACAGCAGGAAACACCATATATTTT. The V call is TRBV5-4, the J call TRBJ1-3, with 7 bases matching TRBD1. Looked up from germline, CDR1 is SGHNT and CDR2 is YYREEE (reference sequence). CDR3 length: 15 residues. V was pared by 4 bases and J by 4 bases, with 8 bases of the junction left unmatched.

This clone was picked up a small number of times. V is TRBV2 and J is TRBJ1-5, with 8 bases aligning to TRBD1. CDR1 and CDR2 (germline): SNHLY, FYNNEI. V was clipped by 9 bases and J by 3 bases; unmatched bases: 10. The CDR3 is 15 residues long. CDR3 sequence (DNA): TGTGCCAGTGGACAGGGTTGGTTCCCCAATCAGCCCCAGCATTTT. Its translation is CASGQGWFPNQPQHF.

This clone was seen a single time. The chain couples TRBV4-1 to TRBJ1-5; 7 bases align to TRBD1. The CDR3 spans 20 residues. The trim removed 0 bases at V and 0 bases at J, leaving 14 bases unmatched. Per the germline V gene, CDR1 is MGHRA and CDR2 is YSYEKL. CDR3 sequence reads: CASSQEEEDRYFYSNQPQHF. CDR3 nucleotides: TGCGCCAGCAGCCAAGAGGAGGAGGACAGGTATTTTTATAGCAATCAGCCCCAGCATTTT.

CDR3 nucleotide sequence: TGTGCCAGCAGCGCGCCCGGGATTTTCTATGGCTACACCTTC. Translating it yields CASSAPGIFYGYTF. The chain carries TRBV9 and TRBJ1-2, with D unclear. Germline V gives CDR1 SGDLS, CDR2 YYNGEE. The CDR3 is 14 amino acids. The V end was cut by 3 bases, the J end by 4 bases, with 13 bases between. Full variable domain (remainder filled in from reference TRBV9 and TRBJ1-2): DSGVTQTPKHLITATGQRVTLRCSPRSGDLSVYWYQQSLDQGLQFLIQYYNGEERAKGNILERFSAQQFPDLHSELNLSSLELGDSALYFCASSAPGIFYGYTFGSGTRLTVV.

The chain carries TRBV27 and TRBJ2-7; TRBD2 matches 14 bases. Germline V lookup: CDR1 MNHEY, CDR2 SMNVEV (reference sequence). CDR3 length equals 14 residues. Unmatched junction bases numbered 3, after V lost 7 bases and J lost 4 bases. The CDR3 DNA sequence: TGTGCCAGCAAGGGACTAGCGGGAGAGTACGAGCAGTACTTC. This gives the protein CASKGLAGEYEQYF.

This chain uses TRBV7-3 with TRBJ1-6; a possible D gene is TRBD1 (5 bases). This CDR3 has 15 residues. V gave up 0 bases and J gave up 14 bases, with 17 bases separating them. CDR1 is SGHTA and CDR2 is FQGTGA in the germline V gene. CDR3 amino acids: CASSLTTGPLSSLHF. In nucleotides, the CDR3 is TGTGCCAGCAGCTTAACCACAGGACCGCTTTCTTCCCTCCACTTT.